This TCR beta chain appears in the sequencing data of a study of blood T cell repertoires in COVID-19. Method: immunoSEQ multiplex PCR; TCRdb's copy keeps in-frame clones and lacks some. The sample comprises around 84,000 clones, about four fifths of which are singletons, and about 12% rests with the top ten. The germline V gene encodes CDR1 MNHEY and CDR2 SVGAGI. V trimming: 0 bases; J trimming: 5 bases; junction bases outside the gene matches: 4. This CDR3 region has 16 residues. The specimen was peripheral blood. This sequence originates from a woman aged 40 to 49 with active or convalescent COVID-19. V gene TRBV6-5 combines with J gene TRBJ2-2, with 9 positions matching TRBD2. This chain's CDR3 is CASSYSTAGGTGELFF. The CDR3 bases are TGTGCCAGCAGTTACTCGACAGCGGGGGGTACCGGGGAGCTGTTTTTT.